The 19 T cell receptor beta chains below were found in one sample sequenced in a study of monozygotic twins with inflammatory bowel disease. From its re-call of the 5' RACE reads, TCRdb lists each CDR3 protein once, without DNA. Its table records 110,000 to 150,000 distinct CDR3 sequences. Sequencing used blood. The receptors shown here come from a human donor with ulcerative colitis or Crohn's disease, or a healthy co-twin of an affected twin (not recorded which).

This rearrangement joins TRBV27 to TRBJ2-2; with no DNA, the TCRdb D assignment of TRBD1 cannot be verified. Per germline, CDR1 MNHEY and CDR2 SMNVEV (reference sequence). The length of the CDR3 is 15 residues. The CDR3 loop is CASSPRTGVPGELFF.

The V and J genes are TRBV10-3 and TRBJ2-7; TCRdb reports TRBD1, a call that lacks DNA to check it against. This CDR3 has 13 amino acids. CDR1 is ENHRY, CDR2 SYGVKD, per germline. CDR3 amino acids: CAINRGQGNEQYF.

The gene calls are TRBV6-6 and TRBJ1-4. The CDR3 contains 14 residues. CDR1 and CDR2 from the germline V gene are MNHNY and SVGAGI (reference sequence). CDR3 sequence: CASSYSGGGEKLFF.

V gene TRBV5-1 combines with J gene TRBJ2-6. CDR1 is SGHRS and CDR2 is YFSETQ in the germline V gene. The CDR3 extends over 18 amino acids. This CDR3 is CASSFFSGSTSGANVLTF.

The chain has TRBV18 and TRBJ2-1. Germline CDR1 and CDR2: KGHSH and LQKENI. The CDR3 is 13 residues long. The CDR3 sequence: CASGKSSYNEQFF.

V and J are TRBV6-1 and TRBJ2-2; no DNA is available, so the TRBD1 call from TCRdb remains unchecked. Germline V CDR1 and CDR2: MNHNS, SASEGT. The CDR3 runs 18 residues. CDR3: CASSEDSWGQGIYGELFF.

CDR3: CAWSRLAGVNEQFF. The chain uses TRBV30 and TRBJ2-1; TCRdb indicates TRBD2, and absent DNA this call remains unverified. The CDR3 extends over 14 amino acids. Germline V gene lookup returns CDR1 GTSNPN and CDR2 SVGIG (reference sequence).

The J gene is TRBJ1-1, the V gene TRBV4-3. Germline V gene data show CDR1 as LGHNA and CDR2 as YSLEER. This CDR3 spans 14 amino acids. The CDR3 sequence: CASSHSNRNTEAFF.

The chain carries TRBV7-2 and TRBJ2-7. This CDR3 region has 16 residues. The germline V gene encodes CDR1 SGHTA and CDR2 FQGNSA. The CDR3 loop reads CASSLSLGSGSYEQYF.

CDR3 sequence reads: CASSLARSVSYEQYF. The chain combines TRBV5-5 with TRBJ2-7. The CDR3 is made up of 15 amino acids. The germline gives CDR1 SGHKS, CDR2 YYEKEE (reference sequence).

The chain is built from TRBV20-1 and TRBJ1-1; TCRdb selects TRBD1, and the lack of DNA leaves this call unchecked. Germline CDR1 is DFQATT and CDR2 is SNEGSKA (reference sequence). This CDR3 is 13 amino acids long. The CDR3 region is CSALRGRETEAFF.

The CDR3: CSVLLAATYNEQFF. The chain couples TRBV29-1 to TRBJ2-1; the TCRdb call, TRBD2, lacks DNA for checking. The CDR3 covers 14 residues. Germline V gene data show CDR1 as SQVTM and CDR2 as ANQGSEA.

V and J are TRBV29-1 and TRBJ2-3; the D gene TCRdb calls, TRBD2, cannot be checked with no DNA. CDR1 SQVTM and CDR2 ANQGSEA come from the germline V gene. The CDR3 loop spans 13 amino acids. The CDR3 spells CSVAGRVTDTQYF.

This chain connects TRBV4-3 to TRBJ2-1; lacking DNA, the TRBD2 call made by TCRdb goes unchecked. The germline gives CDR1 LGHNA, CDR2 YSLEER. This CDR3 has 20 residues. The CDR3 reads CASSQDGISGRRLSYNEQFF.

The chain employs TRBV9 and TRBJ2-2; TCRdb picks TRBD2, but there is no DNA to check that call. This CDR3 contains 16 residues. From germline, CDR1 is SGDLS and CDR2 YYNGEE. The CDR3 loop is CASQGLAGVATGELFF. The entire variable domain, with the rest obtained from reference TRBV9 and TRBJ2-2, is as follows: DSGVTQTPKHLITATGQRVTLRCSPRSGDLSVYWYQQSLDQGLQFLIQYYNGEERAKGNILERFSAQQFPDLHSELNLSSLELGDSALYFCASQGLAGVATGELFFGEGSRLTVL.

V and J are TRBV12-3 or TRBV12-4 and TRBJ2-2; TCRdb's D call, TRBD1, is unchecked because there is no DNA. CDR3 size: 12 residues. Here the CDR3 reads CASRRGPGELFF.

The chain carries TRBV7-2 and TRBJ1-1. The germline CDR1 and CDR2 sequences are SGHTA and FQGNSA. The CDR3 covers 14 residues. The CDR3 sequence: CASSSSRRNTEAFF.

V is TRBV7-2 and J is TRBJ2-1; TCRdb proposes TRBD2, but this gene call is untestable without DNA. Germline V gene data show CDR1 as SGHTA and CDR2 as FQGNSA. This CDR3 contains 15 residues. The CDR3 region is CASSSPGPIEYEQFF.

The rearrangement links TRBV10-3 to TRBJ2-3. This CDR3 is 16 amino acids long. Germline CDR1 and CDR2: ENHRY and SYGVKD. The CDR3 here is CAITEGLAASTDTQYF.